The following is a T cell receptor beta chain sequence with its context. It lacks a known antigen. No base qualities exist here, and no much larger clone lies one base off it. The cysteine opens and the phenylalanine closes a CDR3 of 13 amino acids. Kept here is only the CDR3 DNA, which spans 39 bases and is read in frame from base 1. At the junction V is shortened by 4 bases and J by 10 bases; bases outside the gene matches: 12. For CDR1 and CDR2, the germline V gene lists SQVTM and ANQGSEA. Moderately to severely active disease, a Clinical Activity Score of at least 3, a NOSPECS grade of at least 4, and a duration under 3 months were present in ophthalmopathy patients. Patients with uncontrolled infections, other autoimmune diseases, pregnancy or lactation were excluded. Diagnoses were based on clinical symptoms, serum thyroxine and TRAb, thyroid ultrasound and orbital computed tomography. PBMCs were isolated from about 9 ml of fresh peripheral blood by Ficoll-Paque density gradient centrifugation. Trizol reagent was used to extract total RNA, and RNA quality was then checked on an Agilent 2100 Bioanalyzer.

This record comes from a study of T cells in Graves' hyperthyroidism and ophthalmopathy (dated by TCRdb to the late 2010s). Concerning the study at large: Peripheral blood samples were taken at initial diagnosis, before any treatment was given. To identify distinguishing TCR V-J signatures, a discovery cohort of 100 patients was used, comprising under 45 with Graves' ophthalmopathy and 57 with stable Graves' hyperthyroidism. Prospective prediction of ophthalmopathy was tested in an independent validation cohort of 18 to 20 hyperthyroidism patients and 17 patients who later progressed to ophthalmopathy. The 75 to 100 discovery patients were randomly split 7:3 into training and test sets. The study also compared thyroid tissue and blood T-cell repertoires from about 6 Graves' hyperthyroidism patients. Following sampling, methimazole starting at 30 mg daily was given to hyperthyroidism patients, and high-dose intravenous methylprednisolone was given to ophthalmopathy patients. The paper describes TCR Vbeta CDR3 sequencing of about 140 peripheral blood samples, made up of roughly 45 ophthalmopathy patients, some 76 hyperthyroidism patients and 17 progressor patients. Results and caveats for the whole study, not just this receptor: In validation, progression to ophthalmopathy was predicted by the model with more than 65% sensitivity and roughly 76% specificity, a median of roughly 6 months before onset. Most expanded thyroid clonotypes (frequency above 0.001) were also found in blood, which suggests that blood repertoires may mirror thyroid immune responses. No statistical method was used to fix the sample size in advance, and group allocation was not hidden from the investigators. Ophthalmopathy was separated from stable hyperthyroidism by a 13 V-J signature model, with around 88% sensitivity and 81% to 82% specificity obtained in cross-validation and 80%/75% obtained in testing.

The TCR beta CDR3 regions were amplified from RNA transcripts. The first round of RT-PCR for the TCR CDR3 was performed with the HTBI primer set and the Qiagen OneStep RT-PCR kit. Libraries were constructed in a second round of multiplex PCR, after which size selection and purification were carried out. Paired-end sequencing of the libraries was performed with 100 bp reads on an Illumina HiSeq2000. As for the authors' bioinformatics: SOAPnuke was used to process the raw data, with reads discarded if the reads contained adapters or uncalled bases, had a mean Phred below 15, or lacked an exact constant-primer or identifier match. High-quality paired reads were merged using COPE v1.2.5, and each unique nucleotide sequence was defined as a clonotype. MiTCR v1.1 was used to align the clonotypes against IMGT TRBV, TRBD and TRBJ reference segments. The analysis included only V-J combinations with a frequency above 0.0001, which together covered roughly 99% of the repertoires. The TCS score was defined as the ratio of F50 (clonal expansion) to E x V (chaos), calculated using BLOSUM62-based TCRdist between CDR3 peptides within each V-J. Welch's t-statistics and random forest reduced 514 V-J features to fewer than 15, which were used in a naive Bayes classifier (R e1071). TCRdb ran its own pipeline on the public reads, namely fastp trimming at Q25 and MiXCR clone calling, and kept in-frame beta chains. Each entry merges the rows of one CDR3 protein and shows their most common DNA and genes. The V and J calls, along with clone size, are taken from TCRdb and not from the paper's own processing. The table for this sample lists 530,000 or so distinct CDR3 sequences; about 24% of them were counted only once. The top ten clonotypes cover around 11% of the sample.

The sequenced material came from blood. In this chain, TRBV29-1 is recombined with TRBJ1-2; the central 7 bases match TRBD1. The TCR comes from a woman aged 30 to 39 with Graves' ophthalmopathy. The CDR3 amino acid sequence is: CSVGGQGEGDYTF. The DNA is as follows: TGCAGCGTTGGGGGGCAGGGGGAAGGTGACTACACCTTC.